These T cell receptor beta chains were read from a single sample in a study of cytomegalovirus exposure and HLA in healthy donors. The assay was immunoSEQ multiplex PCR, and TCRdb's table has in-frame clones only and misses some. In the table there are about 150,000 clones, 70% to 85% of which are singletons. Sequenced input: PBMCs. The receptor set was obtained from a man aged 25-45 years in good health and CMV-seropositive. CDR3s leave out the opening cysteine and the closing phenylalanine or tryptophan.

v_gene: TRBV4-2
j_gene: TRBJ2-6
CDR3aa: ASSQDPNSGANVLT

v_gene: TRBV30
j_gene: TRBJ1-2
CDR3aa: ATTGGTNYGYT

v_gene: TRBV5-5
j_gene: TRBJ2-1
CDR3aa: ASSITGTGTYNEQF

v_gene: TRBV5-4
j_gene: TRBJ2-5
CDR3aa: ASSQRRAGETQY

v_gene: TRBV5-1
j_gene: TRBJ2-3
CDR3aa: ASSLGLALSTDTQY

v_gene: TRBV11-2
j_gene: TRBJ1-2
CDR3aa: ASSPDRDRDGYT

v_gene: TRBV4-3
j_gene: TRBJ1-4
CDR3aa: ASSQFHTGELATNEKLF

v_gene: TRBV7-7
j_gene: TRBJ2-3
CDR3aa: ASSPLAEVTDTQY

v_gene: TRBV7-2
j_gene: TRBJ2-5
CDR3aa: ASSPGAGEQETQY

v_gene: TRBV14
j_gene: TRBJ2-7
CDR3aa: ASSRDLRGEQY

v_gene: TRBV7-3
j_gene: TRBJ2-3
CDR3aa: ASSLDTDTQY

v_gene: TRBV7-9
j_gene: TRBJ1-1
CDR3aa: ASSLAGTGSYTEAF

v_gene: TRBV4-2
j_gene: TRBJ2-7
CDR3aa: ATSGGAYEQY

v_gene: TRBV9
j_gene: TRBJ1-2
CDR3aa: ASSVGLGSGNYGYT